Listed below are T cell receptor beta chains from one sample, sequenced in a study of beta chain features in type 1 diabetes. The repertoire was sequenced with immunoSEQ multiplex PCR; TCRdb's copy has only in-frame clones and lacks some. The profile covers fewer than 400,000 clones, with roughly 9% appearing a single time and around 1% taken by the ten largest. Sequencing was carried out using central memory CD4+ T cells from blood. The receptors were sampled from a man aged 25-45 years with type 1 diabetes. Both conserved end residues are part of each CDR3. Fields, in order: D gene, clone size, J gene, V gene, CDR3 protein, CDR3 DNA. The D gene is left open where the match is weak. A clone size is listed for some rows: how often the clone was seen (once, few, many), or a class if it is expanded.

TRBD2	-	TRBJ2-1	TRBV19	CASSRLAGGHGEQFF	TGTGCCAGTAGTAGACTAGCGGGGGGGCATGGTGAGCAGTTCTTC
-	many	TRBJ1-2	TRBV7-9	CASSLGGREGYGYTF	TGTGCCAGCAGCTTAGGTGGCAGAGAAGGCTATGGCTACACCTTC
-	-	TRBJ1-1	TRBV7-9	CASSGRVRGPSNTEAFF	TGTGCCAGCTCTGGGCGGGTCCGGGGGCCTTCGAACACTGAAGCTTTCTTT
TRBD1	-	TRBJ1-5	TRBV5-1	CASSDGTEGQPQHF	TGCGCCAGCAGCGACGGGACAGAGGGTCAGCCCCAGCATTTT
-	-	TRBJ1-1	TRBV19	CASNPGRGRFMNTEAFF	TGTGCCAGTAACCCGGGCAGGGGCCGGTTCATGAACACTGAAGCTTTCTTT
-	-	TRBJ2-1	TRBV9	CASSPRGGVLNEQFF	TGTGCCAGCAGCCCACGAGGGGGGGTCCTCAATGAGCAGTTCTTC
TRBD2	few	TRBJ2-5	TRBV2	CASGASGGDETQYF	TGTGCCTCAGGGGCTAGCGGGGGGGACGAGACCCAGTACTTC
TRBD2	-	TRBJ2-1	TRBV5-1	CASSLVAGGDEQFF	TGCGCCAGCAGCTTGGTAGCGGGGGGAGATGAGCAGTTCTTC
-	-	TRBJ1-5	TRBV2	CASNPTGNSNQPQHF	TGTGCCAGCAACCCGACAGGCAATAGCAATCAGCCCCAGCATTTT
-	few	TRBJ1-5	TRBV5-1	CASSLGGLNNQPQHF	TGCGCCAGCAGCTTGGGAGGGCTCAACAATCAGCCCCAGCATTTT
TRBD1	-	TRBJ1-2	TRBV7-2	CASSLAVGQGDGYTF	TGTGCCAGCAGCTTAGCCGTCGGACAGGGAGATGGCTACACCTTC
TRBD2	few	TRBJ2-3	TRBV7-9	CASSHGGSTDTQYF	TGTGCCAGCAGCCACGGGGGGAGCACAGATACGCAGTATTTT
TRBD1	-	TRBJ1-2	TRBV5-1	CASSPDSGQIYGYTF	TGCGCCAGCAGCCCTGATTCGGGACAGATCTATGGCTACACCTTC
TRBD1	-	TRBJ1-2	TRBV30	CAWRDRTGYTF	TGTGCCTGGAGGGACAGGACCGGCTACACCTTC
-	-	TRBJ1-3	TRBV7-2	CASSSRVGNTIYF	TGTGCCAGCAGCTCCAGGGTTGGAAACACCATATATTTT
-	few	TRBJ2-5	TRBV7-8	CASSLETLASRETQYF	TGTGCCAGCAGCTTAGAAACCCTAGCGAGCCGGGAGACCCAGTACTTC
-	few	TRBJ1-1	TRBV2	CASIWQGDSEAFF	TGTGCCAGCATATGGCAGGGCGACTCTGAAGCTTTCTTT
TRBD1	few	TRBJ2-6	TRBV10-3	CAISGTGAPSGANVLTF	TGTGCCATCAGTGGGACAGGAGCCCCCTCTGGGGCCAACGTCCTGACTTTC
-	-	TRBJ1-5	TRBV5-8	CASSLFGDSNQPQHF	TGTGCCAGCAGCTTGTTTGGGGATAGCAATCAGCCCCAGCATTTT
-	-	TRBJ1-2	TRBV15	CATSRDQTGDYGYTF	TGTGCCACCAGCAGAGATCAGACAGGCGACTATGGCTACACCTTC
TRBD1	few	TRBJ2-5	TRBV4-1	CASSQGPGGGETQYF	TGCGCCAGCAGCCAGGGCCCAGGGGGCGGAGAGACCCAGTACTTC
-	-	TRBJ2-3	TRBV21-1	CASTQLGALADTQYF	TGTGCCAGCACCCAGCTGGGGGCCCTGGCAGATACGCAGTATTTT
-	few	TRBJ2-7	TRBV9	CASSETGDSEQYF	TGTGCCAGCTCGGAGACGGGGGACTCCGAGCAGTACTTC
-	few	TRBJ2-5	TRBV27	CASRRGDRETQYF	TGTGCCAGCAGGAGAGGGGATAGAGAGACCCAGTACTTC
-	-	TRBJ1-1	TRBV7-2	CASSSDSMNTEAFF	TGTGCCAGCAGCTCTGACAGTATGAACACTGAAGCTTTCTTT
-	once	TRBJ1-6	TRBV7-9	CASSPLSYNSPLHF	TGTGCCAGCAGCCCACTTTCCTATAATTCACCCCTCCACTTT
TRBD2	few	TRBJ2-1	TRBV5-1	CASSFRPSGDNEQFF	TGCGCCAGCAGCTTTCGGCCTAGCGGGGACAATGAGCAGTTCTTC
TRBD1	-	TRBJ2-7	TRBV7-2	CASSPLPLQGLYEQYF	TGTGCCAGCAGCCCATTACCTTTACAGGGGTTATACGAGCAGTACTTC
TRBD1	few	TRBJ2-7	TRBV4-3	CASSQDGTGPYEQYF	TGCGCCAGCAGCCAGGACGGGACAGGGCCTTACGAGCAGTACTTC
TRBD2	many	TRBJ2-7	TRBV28	CASSHPGGSEQYF	TGTGCCAGCAGTCATCCGGGGGGAAGTGAGCAGTACTTC
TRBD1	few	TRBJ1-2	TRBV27	CASSSYRGTGYGYTF	TGTGCCAGCAGTTCGTACAGGGGGACGGGCTATGGCTACACCTTC
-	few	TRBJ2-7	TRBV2	CASGRGTPYYEQYF	TGTGCCAGCGGTAGAGGTACTCCTTACTACGAGCAGTACTTC
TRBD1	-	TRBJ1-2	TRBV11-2	CASSAHNRGEGYTF	TGTGCCAGCAGCGCACATAACAGGGGCGAGGGCTACACCTTC
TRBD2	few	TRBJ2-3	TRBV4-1	CASSHPFGGGPDTQYF	TGCGCCAGCAGCCACCCCTTCGGCGGGGGGCCAGATACGCAGTATTTT
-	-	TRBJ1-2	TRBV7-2	CASKLLADYGYTF	TGTGCCAGCAAGCTTCTGGCAGACTATGGCTACACCTTC
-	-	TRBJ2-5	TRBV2	CASSDGGAVETQYF	TGTGCCAGCAGTGACGGGGGCGCGGTCGAGACCCAGTACTTC
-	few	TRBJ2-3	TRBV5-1	CASSLEAGLDTQYF	TGCGCCAGCAGCTTGGAGGCAGGGCTGGATACGCAGTATTTT
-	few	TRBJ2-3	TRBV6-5	CAPGAGGTDTQYF	TGTGCCCCAGGGGCAGGGGGCACAGATACGCAGTATTTT
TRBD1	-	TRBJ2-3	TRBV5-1	CASRRGTATDTQYF	TGCGCCAGCAGGAGAGGGACAGCTACAGATACGCAGTATTTT
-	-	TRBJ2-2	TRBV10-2	CASGLTGGLNTGELFF	TGCGCCAGCGGGCTAACGGGGGGCCTGAACACCGGGGAGCTGTTTTTT
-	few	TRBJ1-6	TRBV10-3	CASREAQGLGSPLHF	TGTGCCAGCCGTGAGGCACAGGGCTTGGGATCACCCCTCCACTTT
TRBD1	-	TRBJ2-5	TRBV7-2	CASSLLTGPETQYF	TGTGCCAGCAGCTTATTGACAGGGCCGGAGACCCAGTACTTC